The TCR beta chain under discussion was sequenced for a study of graft-versus-host responses after intestinal transplantation. In the study overall: Each recipient received anti-thymocyte globulin induction, then tacrolimus and steroids for around 3 years.

Produced via immunoSEQ multiplex PCR; TCRdb's table is partial and in-frame only. This sample has some 110,000 clones; 93% occur once, and the top ten carry 1% to 1.5%. With respect to this clone: The antigen is unknown.

The source material was unstimulated CD8+ T cells sorted from spleen or lymph node cells, sampled before transplant. The TCR comes from a human donor who was the organ donor for an intestinal transplant.

The CDR3 is CASRTGLNTEAFF. The CDR3 coding sequence is TGTGCCAGCAGGACAGGACTGAACACTGAAGCTTTCTTT. The chain uses TRBV27 and TRBJ1-1, with D perhaps matching TRBD1 (6 bases). Between the trimmed V and J ends, which lost 6 bases and 0 bases, there was a span of 8 bases. CDR1 and CDR2 from the germline V gene are MNHEY and SMNVEV (reference sequence). This CDR3 has 13 amino acids.